Listed below are T cell receptor beta chains from one sample, sequenced in a study of cytomegalovirus exposure and HLA in healthy donors. Generated by immunoSEQ multiplex PCR, the TCRdb table keeps only in-frame clones and is missing some. The table shows approximately 170,000 clones, with approximately 84% occurring only once. The specimen sequenced was PBMCs. These receptors came from a man between 50 and 59 years old in good health and CMV-seropositive. CDR3s include the opening cysteine and the closing phenylalanine or tryptophan. A D gene is named only where the DNA matches it firmly. For some rows the clone size is stated as once, few or many, or as a class when expanded; others skip it.

D gene: .; J gene: TRBJ2-5; V gene: TRBV7-2; clone size: few; CDR3 protein: CASSLRFRGETQYF; CDR3 DNA: TGTGCCAGCAGCTTACGGTTCAGAGGAGAGACCCAGTACTTC
D gene: TRBD1; J gene: TRBJ2-3; V gene: TRBV6-5; clone size: .; CDR3 protein: CATTDRGGTDTQYF; CDR3 DNA: TGTGCCACCACCGACAGGGGGGGCACAGATACGCAGTATTTT
D gene: .; J gene: TRBJ2-3; V gene: TRBV4-1; clone size: .; CDR3 protein: CASSKGLTSTDTQYF; CDR3 DNA: TGCGCCAGCAGCAAGGGACTTACTAGCACAGATACGCAGTATTTT
D gene: TRBD1; J gene: TRBJ1-2; V gene: TRBV7-2; clone size: .; CDR3 protein: CASSERGQTYGYTF; CDR3 DNA: TGTGCCAGCAGCGAAAGGGGACAGACCTATGGCTACACCTTC
D gene: .; J gene: TRBJ2-2; V gene: TRBV19; clone size: .; CDR3 protein: CASTGGAAANTGELFF; CDR3 DNA: TGTGCCAGTACCGGCGGAGCGGCCGCGAACACCGGGGAGCTGTTTTTT
D gene: .; J gene: TRBJ1-4; V gene: TRBV4-1; clone size: .; CDR3 protein: CASSQWARIQEKLFF; CDR3 DNA: TGCGCCAGCAGCCAATGGGCTCGAATTCAGGAAAAACTGTTTTTT
D gene: TRBD1; J gene: TRBJ1-1; V gene: TRBV10-3; clone size: .; CDR3 protein: CAIRDRQMNTEAFF; CDR3 DNA: TGTGCCATCAGGGACAGGCAAATGAACACTGAAGCTTTCTTT
D gene: .; J gene: TRBJ1-1; V gene: TRBV29-1; clone size: .; CDR3 protein: CSHRQGSTEAFF; CDR3 DNA: TGCAGTCACCGGCAGGGTTCCACTGAAGCTTTCTTT
D gene: .; J gene: TRBJ2-1; V gene: TRBV27; clone size: .; CDR3 protein: CASSFPGINEQFF; CDR3 DNA: TGTGCCAGCAGTTTTCCAGGTATCAATGAGCAGTTCTTC
D gene: .; J gene: TRBJ1-2; V gene: TRBV11-2; clone size: .; CDR3 protein: CASSLEAGAGYTF; CDR3 DNA: TGTGCCAGCAGCTTAGAGGCAGGGGCCGGCTACACCTTC
D gene: .; J gene: TRBJ1-4; V gene: TRBV30; clone size: .; CDR3 protein: CARGEGRTTNEKLFF; CDR3 DNA: TGTGCCCGAGGGGAGGGTAGGACAACTAATGAAAAACTGTTTTTT
D gene: .; J gene: TRBJ1-1; V gene: TRBV7-8; clone size: .; CDR3 protein: CASSLGRGALNTEAFF; CDR3 DNA: TGTGCCAGCAGCTTGGGTCGGGGAGCACTGAACACTGAAGCTTTCTTT
D gene: TRBD2; J gene: TRBJ2-7; V gene: TRBV7-6; clone size: .; CDR3 protein: CASSLEGFGGSEQYF; CDR3 DNA: TGTGCCAGCAGCTTAGAAGGGTTTGGCGGGAGCGAGCAGTACTTC
D gene: .; J gene: TRBJ1-5; V gene: TRBV18; clone size: few; CDR3 protein: CASSPTGRGSNQPQHF; CDR3 DNA: TGTGCCAGCTCACCAACGGGGAGGGGGAGCAATCAGCCCCAGCATTTT
D gene: TRBD1; J gene: TRBJ2-2; V gene: TRBV11-3; clone size: .; CDR3 protein: CASSPGQGAGELFF; CDR3 DNA: TGTGCCAGCAGCCCCGGACAGGGCGCCGGGGAGCTGTTTTTT
D gene: .; J gene: TRBJ2-7; V gene: TRBV6-1; clone size: .; CDR3 protein: CASSATDTKIYEQYF; CDR3 DNA: TGTGCCAGCAGTGCGACAGACACTAAGATCTACGAGCAGTACTTC
D gene: .; J gene: TRBJ1-3; V gene: TRBV10-3; clone size: .; CDR3 protein: CAISEWGAGNTIYF; CDR3 DNA: TGTGCCATCAGTGAATGGGGAGCTGGAAACACCATATATTTT
D gene: TRBD2; J gene: TRBJ2-1; V gene: TRBV7-9; clone size: once; CDR3 protein: CASSSPGLAGNEQFF; CDR3 DNA: TGTGCCAGCAGCTCCCCGGGACTAGCGGGGAATGAGCAGTTCTTC
D gene: .; J gene: TRBJ2-1; V gene: TRBV6-5; clone size: .; CDR3 protein: CASSYSPSAAFPFF; CDR3 DNA: TGTGCCAGCAGTTACTCCCCCTCGGCGGCTTTCCCGTTCTTC
D gene: .; J gene: TRBJ2-3; V gene: TRBV18; clone size: few; CDR3 protein: CASSLGGTDTQYF; CDR3 DNA: TGTGCCAGCTCACTCGGGGGAACAGATACGCAGTATTTT
D gene: .; J gene: TRBJ2-7; V gene: TRBV4-1; clone size: .; CDR3 protein: CASSQGASYEQYF; CDR3 DNA: TGCGCCAGCAGCCAAGGCGCATCCTACGAGCAGTACTTC
D gene: TRBD1; J gene: TRBJ1-1; V gene: TRBV11-2; clone size: .; CDR3 protein: CASSLARTGQNTEAFF; CDR3 DNA: TGTGCCAGCAGCTTAGCTCGGACAGGGCAGAACACTGAAGCTTTCTTT
D gene: .; J gene: TRBJ1-2; V gene: TRBV7-9; clone size: .; CDR3 protein: CASSLSGRQLSSYGYTF; CDR3 DNA: TGTGCCAGCAGCTTGAGTGGTCGACAGCTATCATCCTATGGCTACACCTTC
D gene: .; J gene: TRBJ2-3; V gene: TRBV19; clone size: .; CDR3 protein: CASSSQGFTDTQYF; CDR3 DNA: TGTGCCAGTAGTAGTCAGGGTTTCACAGATACGCAGTATTTT
D gene: TRBD1; J gene: TRBJ1-5; V gene: TRBV10-3; clone size: .; CDR3 protein: CATRDGTGGVLRPQHF; CDR3 DNA: TGTGCCACCAGAGATGGGACAGGGGGCGTCCTCCGACCCCAGCATTTT
D gene: .; J gene: TRBJ1-4; V gene: TRBV21-1; clone size: .; CDR3 protein: CASSSPGTGSRANEKLFF; CDR3 DNA: TGTGCCAGCAGCAGTCCTGGGACAGGGAGTAGGGCTAATGAAAAACTGTTTTTT
D gene: .; J gene: TRBJ2-2; V gene: TRBV9; clone size: .; CDR3 protein: CASSATGTNTGELFF; CDR3 DNA: TGTGCCAGCAGCGCCACAGGGACGAACACCGGGGAGCTGTTTTTT
D gene: TRBD2; J gene: TRBJ2-7; V gene: TRBV29-1; clone size: .; CDR3 protein: CSVYGTSFEQYF; CDR3 DNA: TGCAGCGTCTACGGGACTAGCTTCGAGCAGTACTTC
D gene: .; J gene: TRBJ2-2; V gene: TRBV19; clone size: .; CDR3 protein: CASSLTGGDGELFF; CDR3 DNA: TGTGCCAGTAGTCTCACAGGGGGGGACGGGGAGCTGTTTTTT
D gene: TRBD1; J gene: TRBJ1-1; V gene: TRBV29-1; clone size: .; CDR3 protein: CSVDRVVENTEAFF; CDR3 DNA: TGCAGCGTCGACAGGGTGGTAGAAAACACTGAAGCTTTCTTT
D gene: TRBD2; J gene: TRBJ2-1; V gene: TRBV11-2; clone size: .; CDR3 protein: CASSFAGTRGEQFF; CDR3 DNA: TGTGCCAGCAGCTTCGCCGGGACTAGGGGCGAGCAGTTCTTC
D gene: TRBD1; J gene: TRBJ1-1; V gene: TRBV5-1; clone size: .; CDR3 protein: CASSLSGGMNTEAFF; CDR3 DNA: TGCGCCAGCAGCCTTTCAGGGGGGATGAACACTGAAGCTTTCTTT
D gene: .; J gene: TRBJ1-4; V gene: TRBV2; clone size: few; CDR3 protein: CASSEQGGYEKLFF; CDR3 DNA: TGTGCCAGCAGTGAACAGGGAGGTTATGAAAAACTGTTTTTT
D gene: TRBD1; J gene: TRBJ1-2; V gene: TRBV18; clone size: .; CDR3 protein: CASSPGTAAHGYTF; CDR3 DNA: TGTGCCAGCTCACCAGGGACAGCAGCCCATGGCTACACCTTC
D gene: TRBD2; J gene: TRBJ2-1; V gene: TRBV28; clone size: .; CDR3 protein: CASRPLAGGYEQFF; CDR3 DNA: TGTGCCAGCAGGCCCTTGGCGGGGGGGTATGAGCAGTTCTTC
D gene: .; J gene: TRBJ2-7; V gene: TRBV18; clone size: .; CDR3 protein: CASSPRAVAYEQYF; CDR3 DNA: TGTGCCAGCTCACCACGGGCCGTTGCCTACGAGCAGTACTTC
D gene: TRBD1; J gene: TRBJ1-5; V gene: TRBV7-6; clone size: .; CDR3 protein: CASSRTGGEQPQHF; CDR3 DNA: TGTGCCAGCAGCCGAACAGGGGGCGAACAGCCCCAGCATTTT
D gene: .; J gene: TRBJ1-5; V gene: TRBV5-8; clone size: few; CDR3 protein: CASSEWGQSSNQPQHF; CDR3 DNA: TGTGCCAGCAGTGAATGGGGCCAGTCCTCCAATCAGCCCCAGCATTTT
D gene: .; J gene: TRBJ2-1; V gene: TRBV5-1; clone size: .; CDR3 protein: CASSLAVEQFF; CDR3 DNA: TGCGCCAGCAGCTTGGCCGTAGAGCAGTTCTTC
D gene: TRBD2; J gene: TRBJ2-5; V gene: TRBV7-9; clone size: .; CDR3 protein: CASRGLAGGPAQETQYF; CDR3 DNA: TGTGCCAGCAGAGGACTAGCGGGAGGGCCCGCCCAAGAGACCCAGTACTTC
D gene: .; J gene: TRBJ1-2; V gene: TRBV28; clone size: .; CDR3 protein: CASTPSGHQYGYTF; CDR3 DNA: TGTGCCAGCACTCCTTCGGGACACCAATATGGCTACACCTTC
D gene: .; J gene: TRBJ1-3; V gene: TRBV2; clone size: once; CDR3 protein: CASSGLGPSGNTIYF; CDR3 DNA: TGTGCCAGCAGTGGGTTGGGCCCCTCTGGAAACACCATATATTTT
D gene: .; J gene: TRBJ1-2; V gene: TRBV5-1; clone size: once; CDR3 protein: CASSPGGTLANYGYTF; CDR3 DNA: TGCGCCAGCAGCCCGGGGGGGACTCTAGCTAACTATGGCTACACCTTC
D gene: .; J gene: TRBJ1-1; V gene: TRBV5-1; clone size: .; CDR3 protein: CASSNQGSGTEAFF; CDR3 DNA: TGCGCCAGCAGCAACCAGGGTTCAGGCACTGAAGCTTTCTTT
D gene: .; J gene: TRBJ1-1; V gene: TRBV27; clone size: .; CDR3 protein: CASSLFSGAEAFF; CDR3 DNA: TGTGCCAGCAGTTTATTCAGTGGAGCTGAAGCTTTCTTT
D gene: .; J gene: TRBJ1-4; V gene: TRBV19; clone size: few; CDR3 protein: CASSIAGGTPDF; CDR3 DNA: TGTGCCAGTAGTATAGCAGGAGGGACCCCAGACTTT
D gene: .; J gene: TRBJ2-7; V gene: TRBV5-6; clone size: .; CDR3 protein: CASTPVPDSFYEQYF; CDR3 DNA: TGTGCCAGCACCCCGGTCCCGGACAGTTTCTACGAGCAGTACTTC
D gene: TRBD1; J gene: TRBJ2-5; V gene: TRBV9; clone size: .; CDR3 protein: CASSPSAGTGIQETQYF; CDR3 DNA: TGTGCCAGCAGCCCCTCGGCCGGGACAGGCATCCAAGAGACCCAGTACTTC
D gene: .; J gene: TRBJ2-5; V gene: TRBV10-3; clone size: .; CDR3 protein: CAISAFGGETQYF; CDR3 DNA: TGTGCCATCAGTGCATTTGGCGGGGAGACCCAGTACTTC
D gene: TRBD1; J gene: TRBJ1-5; V gene: TRBV28; clone size: .; CDR3 protein: CASIPGQGDQPQHF; CDR3 DNA: TGTGCCAGCATTCCCGGACAGGGCGATCAGCCCCAGCATTTT
D gene: .; J gene: TRBJ2-7; V gene: TRBV10-3; clone size: .; CDR3 protein: CAISNGGEQYF; CDR3 DNA: TGTGCCATCAGCAATGGGGGGGAGCAGTACTTC
D gene: .; J gene: TRBJ2-7; V gene: TRBV7-2; clone size: .; CDR3 protein: CASSAYYEQYF; CDR3 DNA: TGTGCCAGCAGCGCCTACTACGAGCAGTACTTC
D gene: .; J gene: TRBJ2-1; V gene: TRBV2; clone size: .; CDR3 protein: CASSQQGAEQFF; CDR3 DNA: TGTGCCAGCAGCCAACAGGGAGCTGAGCAGTTCTTC
D gene: TRBD2; J gene: TRBJ2-2; V gene: TRBV2; clone size: .; CDR3 protein: CASSDSLAGGSNTGELFF; CDR3 DNA: TGTGCCAGCAGTGACTCACTAGCGGGGGGGTCGAACACCGGGGAGCTGTTTTTT
D gene: TRBD1; J gene: TRBJ1-2; V gene: TRBV6-5; clone size: .; CDR3 protein: CASRAPQGVHGYTF; CDR3 DNA: TGTGCCAGCAGGGCTCCGCAGGGGGTTCATGGCTACACCTTC
D gene: .; J gene: TRBJ2-5; V gene: TRBV5-1; clone size: .; CDR3 protein: CASSPLGVQETQYF; CDR3 DNA: TGCGCCAGCAGCCCCCTCGGGGTCCAAGAGACCCAGTACTTC